These T cell receptor beta chains were read from a single sample in a study of shared clonotypes between healthy human individuals. Libraries were prepared by immunoSEQ multiplex PCR; TCRdb keeps only in-frame clonotypes and omits some of them. The profile shows about 1 million clones, around 76% of them singletons. The sequencing sample was made of memory CD4+ T cells sorted from blood. Every receptor here comes from a man between 18 and 29 years old in good health. CDR3s include the opening cysteine and the closing phenylalanine or tryptophan. The D gene is left open where the match is weak. For some rows the clone size is stated as once, few or many, or as a class when expanded; others skip it.

J: TRBJ2-2; V: TRBV6-1; D: TRBD2; size: NA; DNA: TGTGCCAGCAGTGAAGCGGCGGGAGGCCGATCCGGGGAGCTGTTTTTT; CDR3: CASSEAAGGRSGELFF
J: TRBJ1-1; V: TRBV5-1; D: NA; size: NA; DNA: TGCGCCAGCAGCTTCCGGTCTGAAGCTTTCTTT; CDR3: CASSFRSEAFF
J: TRBJ2-5; V: TRBV28; D: NA; size: NA; DNA: TGTGCCAGCACCTTAAAGGGGGAGAGGGAGACCCAGTACTTC; CDR3: CASTLKGERETQYF
J: TRBJ2-6; V: TRBV6-1; D: NA; size: NA; DNA: TGTGCCACCCAAAGGGTCTCTGGGGCCAACGTCCTGACTTTC; CDR3: CATQRVSGANVLTF
J: TRBJ1-5; V: TRBV2; D: NA; size: NA; DNA: TGTGCCAGCAGTGAAGCAGGATCTAGCAATCAGCCCCAGCATTTT; CDR3: CASSEAGSSNQPQHF
J: TRBJ1-2; V: TRBV30; D: NA; size: few; DNA: TGTGCCTGGAGTCCCCGGGGATGGGAAGGCTACACCTTC; CDR3: CAWSPRGWEGYTF
J: TRBJ2-1; V: TRBV5-6; D: NA; size: once; DNA: TGTGCCAGCAGCTCCGAGGTTAATGAGCAGTTCTTC; CDR3: CASSSEVNEQFF
J: TRBJ2-2; V: TRBV7-9; D: NA; size: NA; DNA: TGTGCCAGCAGAATGGACACAGACACCGGGGAGCTGTTTTTT; CDR3: CASRMDTDTGELFF
J: TRBJ2-2; V: TRBV2; D: TRBD2; size: NA; DNA: TGTGCCAGCAGTCCAAGCGGGACCACAGGCGGGGAGCTGTTTTTT; CDR3: CASSPSGTTGGELFF
J: TRBJ2-3; V: TRBV5-5; D: TRBD2; size: NA; DNA: TGTGCCAGCAGCTTGGCAGCGGGGGGGCCCCCTGCGCAGTATTTT; CDR3: CASSLAAGGPPAQYF
J: TRBJ1-4; V: TRBV7-8; D: NA; size: NA; DNA: TGTGCCAGCAGCTTAGCTGGGACGGAGAATGAAAAACTGTTTTTT; CDR3: CASSLAGTENEKLFF
J: TRBJ1-1; V: TRBV30; D: NA; size: NA; DNA: TGTGCCTGGAGTGTATTTAAGGGGCACTTGAACACTGAAGCTTTCTTT; CDR3: CAWSVFKGHLNTEAFF
J: TRBJ1-5; V: TRBV5-6; D: TRBD1; size: NA; DNA: TGTGCCAGCAGCTTGACAGGGGGGCAGCCCCAGCATTTT; CDR3: CASSLTGGQPQHF
J: TRBJ1-2; V: TRBV7-2; D: NA; size: many; DNA: TGTGCCAGCAGCTGGGACGCCGGGAGCTATGGCTACACCTTC; CDR3: CASSWDAGSYGYTF
J: TRBJ1-2; V: TRBV9; D: NA; size: once; DNA: TGTGCCAGCAGCGTAGGTTCTATGGGGGGAAATGGCTACACCTTC; CDR3: CASSVGSMGGNGYTF